One and the same sample provided the 3 T cell receptor beta chains below, sequenced in a study of PD-1 blockade in mismatch repair-deficient tumors. Profiling relied on immunoSEQ multiplex PCR, and the TCRdb table lists in-frame clones only, not all of them. The data hold around 18,000 clones, with about 87% observed a single time. The specimen was PBMCs, collected 22 to 25 weeks after starting pembrolizumab. The source is an adult with mismatch repair-deficient cancer.

J is TRBJ2-2 and V is TRBV30; 7 nucleotides agree with TRBD2. Germline V CDR1 and CDR2: GTSNPN, SVGIG (reference sequence). This CDR3 has 14 amino acids. With 3 bases clipped from V and 6 bases from J, the junction kept 7 bases outside the gene matches. This chain's CDR3 is CAWRVGRWAGELFF. Here the CDR3 DNA reads TGTGCCTGGAGGGTCGGGAGGTGGGCCGGGGAGCTGTTTTTT.

The J gene is TRBJ2-3, the V gene TRBV9, with 10 bases aligning to TRBD2. Germline trimming cut 0 bases from V and 3 bases from J; bases unmatched to any gene: 10. The CDR3 runs 18 residues. Germline lookup yields CDR1 SGDLS and CDR2 YYNGEE. CDR3 sequence reads: CASSVEASGRVRTDTQYF. The CDR3 nucleotides are TGTGCCAGCAGCGTAGAGGCTAGCGGGAGAGTAAGGACAGATACGCAGTATTTT.

The rearrangement links TRBV7-2 to TRBJ2-7; TRBD2 matches 8 bases. The CDR3 length is 14 residues. The V and J ends lost 0 bases and 6 bases, in that order; junction bases with no gene match: 4. CDR1 and CDR2 from the germline V gene are SGHTA and FQGNSA. In nucleotides, the CDR3 is TGTGCCAGCAGCTTAGCTAGCGGGAACGCCGAGCAGTACTTC. It translates to CASSLASGNAEQYF.